The 25 T cell receptor beta chains reported below all come from one sample, sequenced in a study of T cells expressing NK-cell markers. Each CDR3 protein gets one entry in TCRdb, which reprocessed the 5' RACE reads and gives no DNA. Found here are 500,000 to 700,000 distinct CDR3 sequences; the top ten clones hold approximately 3.6%. Sequencing used blood T cells: a sorted CD56 or NKG2C T cell subset, CD4+ or CD8+ T cells, or bulk PBMC T cells (not recorded which). These receptors were obtained from a man younger than 35 in good health.

The gene calls are TRBV4-3 and TRBJ1-2. This CDR3 has 16 residues. In germline, CDR1 is LGHNA, CDR2 YSLEER. CDR3 sequence reads: CASSQDLDSGRKYYTF.

The chain joins TRBV28 to TRBJ2-7; TCRdb proposes TRBD2, but this gene call is untestable without DNA. The CDR3 covers 15 residues. Germline-derived CDR1 and CDR2 are MDHEN and SYDVKM. The CDR3 spells CASSRLAGVTYEQYF.

The chain links TRBV20-1 to TRBJ2-2; the TRBD2 assignment by TCRdb is unverifiable without DNA. The CDR3 sequence is 14 residues long. The V gene's germline CDR1 is DFQATT and CDR2 SNEGSKA (reference sequence). CDR3 amino acids: CSARASGSFGELFF.

V is TRBV5-1 and J is TRBJ2-1; TCRdb's assignment of TRBD2 cannot be checked, as there is no DNA. CDR1 is SGHRS and CDR2 is YFSETQ in the germline V gene. The CDR3 has 17 residues. This CDR3 is CASSTYPGTSGANEQFF.

This chain links TRBV7-9 with TRBJ2-1; there is no DNA to check the TCRdb D call of TRBD2. This CDR3 is 16 amino acids long. Germline values: CDR1 SEHNR, CDR2 FQNEAQ (reference sequence). CDR3 protein: CASSSITSGSFYEQFF.

This chain connects TRBV7-6 to TRBJ2-7; TCRdb picks TRBD1, but there is no DNA to check that call. The CDR3 length is 15 residues. Germline V lookup: CDR1 SGHVS, CDR2 FNYEAQ. CDR3 protein: CASSPQPGLSYEQYF.

This rearrangement joins TRBV7-9 to TRBJ2-1; TCRdb outputs TRBD2, but without DNA this stays unchecked. This CDR3 has 15 amino acids. Looked up from germline, CDR1 is SEHNR and CDR2 is FQNEAQ (reference sequence). The CDR3 sequence is CASVSAGGPINEQFF.

This chain connects TRBV12-3 or TRBV12-4 to TRBJ1-3; TCRdb's D call, TRBD1, is unchecked because there is no DNA. CDR3 length: 15 residues. CDR3 in amino acids: CASIIDRVFGNTIYF.

The gene calls are TRBV20-1 and TRBJ1-4; absent DNA, TCRdb's TRBD1 call cannot be checked. CDR3 length: 16 residues. Germline CDR1 and CDR2: DFQATT and SNEGSKA (reference sequence). The CDR3 sequence: CSARAAEGRTNEKLFF.

The J gene is TRBJ2-1, the V gene TRBV9; TCRdb proposes TRBD1, but this gene call is untestable without DNA. The CDR3 runs to 15 residues. Germline CDR1 reads SGDLS; CDR2 reads YYNGEE. This chain's CDR3 is CASSVSGEGYNEQFF.

The chain has TRBV7-2 and TRBJ2-5; without DNA, the TCRdb call of TRBD1 cannot be checked. Per germline, CDR1 SGHTA and CDR2 FQGNSA. The CDR3 is 14 residues long. The CDR3 sequence is CASSYGTGLKTQYF.

The V and J genes are TRBV7-3 and TRBJ2-1; TCRdb selects TRBD1, and the lack of DNA leaves this call unchecked. Germline lookup yields CDR1 SGHTA and CDR2 FQGTGA. There are 17 residues in the CDR3. CDR3 amino acids: CASSPLTKLGRGNEQFF. The entire variable domain, with the rest obtained from reference TRBV7-3 and TRBJ2-1, is as follows: GAGVSQTPSNKVTEKGKYVELRCDPISGHTALYWYRQSLGQGPEFLIYFQGTGAADDSGLPNDRFFAVRPEGSVSTLKIQRTERGDSAVYLCASSPLTKLGRGNEQFFGPGTRLTVL.

The chain couples TRBV7-6 to TRBJ2-1; TCRdb proposes TRBD2, but this gene call is untestable without DNA. The length of the CDR3 is 16 residues. Germline assignment: CDR1 SGHVS and CDR2 FNYEAQ. The CDR3 sequence is CASSLGAYDSYNEQFF. Looking up the rest from reference TRBV7-6 and TRBJ2-1 gives the full variable domain: GAGVSQSPRYKVTKRGQDVALRCDPISGHVSLYWYRQALGQGPEFLTYFNYEAQQDKSGLPNDRFSAERPEGSISTLTIQRTEQRDSAMYRCASSLGAYDSYNEQFFGPGTRLTVL.

CDR3 loop: CASSDTPGTGTNIQYF. The J gene is TRBJ2-4, the V gene TRBV9; TCRdb calls TRBD1, which cannot be checked without DNA. The CDR3 is made up of 16 amino acids. CDR1 and CDR2 (germline): SGDLS, YYNGEE.

The V gene is TRBV6-5, the J gene TRBJ2-3; the TCRdb call, TRBD1, lacks DNA for checking. Germline lookup yields CDR1 MNHEY and CDR2 SVGAGI. The CDR3 runs 15 residues. The CDR3 sequence: CASSYSHGGTDTQYF.

This chain connects TRBV10-3 to TRBJ2-3. CDR3 size: 14 residues. Germline V lookup: CDR1 ENHRY, CDR2 SYGVKD. The CDR3 spells CAISERAITDTQYF.

The rearrangement joins TRBV6-1 to TRBJ2-1. This CDR3 has 14 amino acids. The germline V gene encodes CDR1 MNHNS and CDR2 SASEGT. CDR3 residues: CASSAISMVNEQFF.

CDR3 in amino acids: CATSSRDITNQPQHF. This rearrangement joins TRBV24-1 to TRBJ1-5; the D call from TCRdb, TRBD1, cannot be confirmed without DNA. The CDR3 is 15 amino acids. Germline V CDR1 and CDR2: KGHDR, SFDVKD.

This CDR3 reads CASSVSGSSYNEQFF. The chain uses TRBV10-2 and TRBJ2-1. Germline-derived CDR1 and CDR2 are WSHSY and SAAADI. This CDR3 is built from 15 residues.

V gene TRBV7-2 combines with J gene TRBJ1-5. Germline V gene data show CDR1 as SGHTA and CDR2 as FQGNSA. The CDR3 length is 13 residues. CDR3 in amino acids: CASSATDNQPQHF.

The chain employs TRBV20-1 and TRBJ1-5; TCRdb designates TRBD1, a call that cannot be tested without DNA. CDR1 is DFQATT and CDR2 is SNEGSKA in the germline V gene (reference sequence). The CDR3 covers 13 residues. This CDR3 is CSAATGTGQPQHF.

The genes are TRBV6-1 and TRBJ1-1; TCRdb's assignment of TRBD1 cannot be checked, as there is no DNA. Germline V gene lookup returns CDR1 MNHNS and CDR2 SASEGT. The CDR3 is 14 residues long. The CDR3 reads CASITGQAHTEAFF.

The rearrangement uses TRBV3-1 and TRBJ2-3; the TCRdb call, TRBD2, lacks DNA for checking. Germline V gene data show CDR1 as LGHDT and CDR2 as YNNKEL (reference sequence). This CDR3 is built from 17 residues. This chain's CDR3 is CASSHQREGTSTDTQYF.

The rearrangement joins TRBV27 to TRBJ2-7; TCRdb indicates TRBD1, and absent DNA this call remains unverified. The CDR3 covers 12 residues. Looked up from germline, CDR1 is MNHEY and CDR2 is SMNVEV (reference sequence). This chain's CDR3 is CASRQGFHEQYF.

The chain joins TRBV11-3 to TRBJ2-1; without DNA, the TCRdb call of TRBD1 cannot be checked. Looked up from germline, CDR1 is SGHNT and CDR2 is YENEEA. CDR3 length: 15 amino acids. CDR3: CASSLYGGAYNEQFF.